This T cell receptor (beta chain) was identified in a study of Graves' ophthalmopathy and Graves' hyperthyroidism. Broader study findings: Cross-validated, the 13-signature model showed 87.88%/81.08% sensitivity/specificity, and 80%/75% in the test set. Sensitivity reached approximately 71% and specificity approximately 78% when the model predicted ophthalmopathy progression.

Germline V gene sequence: CDR1 MNHEY, CDR2 SVGAGI. The CDR3 is 14 residues long. The J segment lost 5 bases and the V segment lost 4 bases, leaving 7 bases of the junction unmatched. In its sample, this clonotype was seen many times. Its antigen is not known. The authors amplified TCR beta CDR3 regions, and they did so from RNA transcripts for repertoire sequencing. The authors performed first-round RT-PCR with HTBI primers and then a second-round multiplex PCR. TCRdb itself ran the multiplex PCR reads through MiXCR, one entry per CDR3 protein. The sample includes about 480,000 distinct CDR3 sequences, about 15% of them seen just once. Pregnant or lactating patients and those with other autoimmune diseases or uncontrolled infections were excluded. Serum thyroxine and TRAb, along with clinical symptoms, thyroid ultrasound and orbital computed tomography, were what diagnosis relied on.

This TCR derives from a young woman with Graves' ophthalmopathy. Sequenced sample: blood. The V call is TRBV6-5, the J call TRBJ1-1; 7 bases line up with TRBD1. Here the CDR3 DNA reads TGTGCCAGCAGTTGCAGGGGGGGTTGGACTGAAGCTTTCTTT. It codes for CASSCRGGWTEAFF.